The 10 T cell receptor beta chains listed next were all sequenced from one sample in a study of cytomegalovirus exposure and HLA in healthy donors. Primers for the PCR totalled 60 Vbeta and 13 Jbeta. Only in-frame clones appear in the TCRdb table, and some are missing; sequencing was by immunoSEQ multiplex PCR. Of some 120,000 clones detected, more than 75% appear once; the ten largest clones hold about 12%. Specimen: PBMCs. All receptors come from a woman aged 55-70 years in good health and CMV-seropositive.

This chain connects TRBV6-5 to TRBJ2-6; no firm D call. Germline V gene sequence: CDR1 MNHEY, CDR2 SVGAGI. Trimming took off 0 bases at V and 0 bases at J, with 6 bases between the two ends. The CDR3 extends over 16 amino acids. For the CDR3, the DNA is TGTGCCAGCAGTTACTCCCGTATCTCTGGGGCCAACGTCCTGACTTTC. Amino acids: CASSYSRISGANVLTF.

The chain uses TRBV19 and TRBJ2-2; TRBD2 matches at 8 bases. The germline gives CDR1 LNHDA, CDR2 SQIVND (reference sequence). Losses at the gene ends were 8 bases for V and 1 base for J; bases not matched to a gene: 9. The CDR3 covers 16 residues. Here the CDR3 reads CASGVSLAVNTGELFF. CDR3 DNA sequence: TGTGCCAGTGGAGTTTCACTAGCGGTGAACACCGGGGAGCTGTTTTTT.

The chain has TRBV7-9 and TRBJ1-2, with D unresolved. Germline loops: CDR1 SEHNR, CDR2 FQNEAQ (reference sequence). The V gene lost 4 bases and the J gene lost 2 bases, with 14 bases spanning the gap. This CDR3 contains 15 residues. CDR3 bases: TGTGCCAGCAGCTCCATGCGGGGAGCGAACTATGGCTACACCTTC. It encodes CASSSMRGANYGYTF. Variable domain in full (rest from reference TRBV7-9 and TRBJ1-2): DTGVSQNPRHKITKRGQNVTFRCDPISEHNRLYWYRQTLGQGPEFLTYFQNEAQLEKSRLLSDRFSAERPKGSFSTLEIQRTEQGDSAMYLCASSSMRGANYGYTFGSGTRLTVV.

V and J are TRBV6-6 and TRBJ1-1; 7 bases fit TRBD1. The CDR3 totals 14 residues. Germline CDR1 MNHNY, CDR2 SVGAGI (reference sequence). Trimming took 2 bases from V and 2 from J; bases not matched to a gene: 2. This CDR3 reads CASSYDRVNTEAFF. CDR3 DNA: TGTGCCAGCAGTTACGACAGGGTCAACACTGAAGCTTTCTTT.

CDR3 sequence reads: CASNLEGYNLYF. DNA of the CDR3: TGTGCCAGCAACCTAGAGGGTTATAATCTGTACTTC. The chain has TRBV7-9 and TRBJ2-5; D might be TRBD2 (5 bases). Deletions cut 7 bases from V and 13 bases from J, with 19 bases between. This CDR3 contains 12 residues. Per the germline V gene, CDR1 is SEHNR and CDR2 is FQNEAQ (reference sequence).

The chain carries TRBV19 and TRBJ2-3; D uncertain. V lost 6 bases and J 5 bases, leaving 15 bases between the germline ends. Germline V gives CDR1 LNHDA, CDR2 SQIVND (reference sequence). The CDR3 contains 14 residues. This CDR3 reads CASRPEVEIDTQYF. CDR3 nucleotides: TGTGCCAGTAGGCCAGAGGTGGAGATAGATACGCAGTATTTT.

The gene calls are TRBV6-5 and TRBJ1-2; TRBD1 agrees at 7 bases. CDR1 and CDR2 from the germline V gene are MNHEY and SVGAGI. CDR3 length equals 13 residues. The V gene end was trimmed by 5 bases and the J gene end by 8 bases; junction bases not matched to a gene: 8. DNA for the CDR3: TGTGCCAGCAGTCGACAGGGATTGATGGGCTACACCTTC. Its protein is CASSRQGLMGYTF.

This clone has more than one count but fewer than ten. The rearrangement joins TRBV7-9 to TRBJ1-2; the D is unclear. The CDR3 has 14 amino acids. The V end lost 5 bases, the J end lost 4 bases, and 14 bases lay between the germline ends. Looked up from germline, CDR1 is SEHNR and CDR2 is FQNEAQ (reference sequence). CDR3 DNA sequence: TGTGCCAGCAGCCCCGAGGTCAGTCCCTATGGCTACACCTTC. The encoded protein is CASSPEVSPYGYTF. Based on the CDR3 plus reference TRBV7-9 and TRBJ1-2, the full variable domain is DTGVSQNPRHKITKRGQNVTFRCDPISEHNRLYWYRQTLGQGPEFLTYFQNEAQLEKSRLLSDRFSAERPKGSFSTLEIQRTEQGDSAMYLCASSPEVSPYGYTFGSGTRLTVV.

This chain links TRBV6-5 with TRBJ1-4; D perhaps matches TRBD1 (5 bases). This CDR3 comprises 14 residues. Trimming took off 7 bases at V and 8 bases at J, with 17 bases between the two ends. The germline CDR1 and CDR2 sequences are MNHEY and SVGAGI. CDR3 coding DNA: TGTGCCAGCACCATTAGGGGCACTTCCGAAAAACTGTTTTTT. Translation: CASTIRGTSEKLFF.

J is TRBJ1-3 and V is TRBV11-2; 7 nucleotides line up with TRBD1. Germline CDR1 SGHAT, CDR2 FQNNGV. The junction had 6 bases not matched to a gene; V was cut back by 1 base and J by 3 bases. This CDR3 spans 16 amino acids. In DNA form, the CDR3 reads TGTGCCAGCAGCTTAGCGCACGCAGGGGGTGGAAACACCATATATTTT. Translated: CASSLAHAGGGNTIYF.